This T cell receptor (beta chain) appears in the sequencing data of a study of CD8+ T cells in alopecia areata. Notes on the study in general: Scalp samples also yield sequences of resident alphabeta T cells from normal skin. Higher clonality and more expanded CD8+ clones appeared in lesional than normal scalp.

Extracted from the samples, RNA was reverse transcribed into cDNA to serve as the sequencing template. The method was immunoSEQ multiplex PCR; TCRdb's version includes in-frame clones alone and lacks a portion of them. This sample comprises under 350,000 clones, none seen once only. Markers used for sorting pooled cutaneous lymph node cells were CD4, CD8alpha, NKG2D, NKG2ACE and others. The germline V gene encodes CDR1 LGHNA and CDR2 YNLKQL (reference sequence). The CDR3 length is 16 residues. With V trimmed by 1 base and J by 0 bases, 2 bases remained unmatched. As for this clone: Its antigen remains unknown. Gene labels here are mouse ones. The read ends 4 residues early relative to the CDR3; the germline J gene fills the gap. Other DNA sequences in the same sample also yield this CDR3.

Sequencing was carried out using CD4+ T cells sorted from a lymph node. The J gene is TRBJ2-1, the V gene TRBV5, with TRBD2 identical over 8 bases. This TCR came from a C3H/HeJ mouse with alopecia areata. The MHC haplotype recorded for the strain is H2-k. The sequenced part of the CDR3 DNA is TGTGCCAGCAGCCAAGTTGGGGGGGATAACTATGCT. It yields the protein CASSQVGGDNYA. The whole CDR3 sequence reads CASSQVGGDNYAEQFF.